Below, 13 T cell receptor beta chains from the same sample are listed, as sequenced in a study of regulatory T cells in long-lasting Graves disease. Time point denoted: newly diagnosed GD, antithyroid drugs for less than 3 months. The TCR library used RNA extracted from PBMCs. The authors built TCR beta libraries using iRepertoire HTBI primers and Arm-PCR of CDR3 regions. TCRdb processed the multiplex PCR reads anew with MiXCR; each CDR3 protein has one entry. The sample yields roughly 520,000 distinct CDR3 sequences, about 12% seen once. This same sample was also taken into another study, of T cells in Graves' hyperthyroidism and ophthalmopathy.

The specimen was peripheral blood mononuclear cells (PBMCs), collected at new diagnosis, from a patient treated with antithyroid drugs. The receptors here all came from a woman aged 25 to 45 with Graves disease.

The table lists this clonotype with many counts. The V call is TRBV10-3, the J call TRBJ2-2; 14 positions agree with TRBD2. The CDR3 contains 15 residues. Per the germline V gene, CDR1 is ENHRY and CDR2 is SYGVKD. The J segment lost 7 bases and the V segment lost 6 bases, leaving 4 bases of the junction unmatched. The CDR3 bases are TGTGCCATCAGCCCGGGACTAGCGGGAGACGGGGAGCTGTTTTTT. Translating gives CAISPGLAGDGELFF.

J is TRBJ1-1 and V is TRBV9; no definite D call. V dropped 0 bases and J dropped 0 bases, with 15 bases sitting between them. The length of the CDR3 is 17 residues. CDR1 and CDR2 from the germline V gene are SGDLS and YYNGEE. In DNA form, the CDR3 reads TGTGCCAGCAGCGTAGGGGTCCTGAACGGGGTGAACACTGAAGCTTTCTTT. It yields the protein CASSVGVLNGVNTEAFF. Full variable domain (missing parts from reference TRBV9 and TRBJ1-1): DSGVTQTPKHLITATGQRVTLRCSPRSGDLSVYWYQQSLDQGLQFLIQYYNGEERAKGNILERFSAQQFPDLHSELNLSSLELGDSALYFCASSVGVLNGVNTEAFFGQGTRLTVV.

This clonotype has at least ten counts. The CDR3 region is CASSLTSGNTGELFF. The DNA for the CDR3 is TGTGCCAGCAGCTTGACTAGCGGGAACACCGGGGAGCTGTTTTTT. V usage is TRBV6-2 or TRBV6-3 and J usage is TRBJ2-2; TRBD2 aligns across 9 bases. The CDR3 is 15 amino acids. The germline V gene has CDR1 MNHEY and CDR2 SVGEGT. Trimming cost V 6 bases and J 1 base; bases outside gene matches: 3.

The sample holds many counts of this clonotype. This chain joins TRBV12-3 or TRBV12-4 and TRBJ2-2, with TRBD2 identical over 14 bases. The V and J ends lost 1 base and 5 bases, in that order; junction bases with no gene match: 0. This CDR3 spans 16 amino acids. CDR3 sequence reads: CASSLGTSGRTGELFF. CDR3 coding DNA: TGTGCCAGCAGTTTAGGGACTAGCGGGAGGACCGGGGAGCTGTTTTTT.

The chain has TRBV19 and TRBJ2-3, with TRBD2 matching 10 bases. CDR3 length: 17 amino acids. Germline CDR1 reads LNHDA; CDR2 reads SQIVND (reference sequence). Trimming at V came to 3 bases and at J to 4 bases, leaving 10 bases not matched to a gene. The DNA for the CDR3 is TGTGCCAGTAGTATTCTAGCTAGCGGGAGTGGTGCAGATACGCAGTATTTT. This codes for CASSILASGSGADTQYF.

This clonotype has a count of ten or more. The J gene is TRBJ2-7, the V gene TRBV5-1; 7 bases agree with TRBD1. V was pared by 2 bases and J by 5 bases, with 7 bases of the junction left unmatched. CDR1 is SGHRS and CDR2 is YFSETQ in the germline V gene. The CDR3 spans 14 residues. Here the CDR3 reads CASSLLDRMDEQYF. In DNA, the CDR3 is TGCGCCAGCAGCTTATTGGACAGGATGGACGAGCAGTACTTC.

The chain recombines TRBV11-2 with TRBJ2-7; D might be TRBD2 (7 bases). The V gene's germline CDR1 is SGHAT and CDR2 FQNNGV. This CDR3 has 15 amino acids. Trimming shortened V by 3 bases and J by 0 bases, and 12 bases separated the two germline ends. The CDR3 spells CASSFGGGSSYEQYF. For the CDR3, the DNA is TGTGCCAGCAGCTTCGGCGGGGGCAGCTCCTACGAGCAGTACTTC.

This clonotype occurred many times. This chain links TRBV2 with TRBJ1-5, with 7 nucleotides matching TRBD1. Germline CDR1 is SNHLY and CDR2 is FYNNEI. Trimming cost V 7 bases and J 1 base; bases outside gene matches: 4. The CDR3 extends over 14 amino acids. CDR3 sequence reads: CASMEGASNQPQHF. CDR3 nucleotide sequence: TGTGCCAGCATGGAGGGGGCGAGCAATCAGCCCCAGCATTTT. The whole variable domain, remainder taken from reference TRBV2 and TRBJ1-5, is EPEVTQTPSHQVTQMGQEVILRCVPISNHLYFYWYRQILGQKVEFLVSFYNNEISEKSEIFDDQFSVERPDGSNFTLKIRSTKLEDSAMYFCASMEGASNQPQHFGDGTRLSIL.

As to this clonotype: A read error is possible here, since a much larger clone lies one base away. The rearrangement joins TRBV6-5 to TRBJ2-1, with a weak D call TRBD2 (6 bases). The DNA end is more similar to TRBJ2-7, so the J call may be wrong. Germline V lookup: CDR1 MNHEY, CDR2 SVGAGI. The CDR3 covers 20 residues. The CDR3 nucleotides read TGTGCCAGCAGTTACCCGACGGGCCGCCTCGCGGGGTCCTCCTACAATGAGCAGTACTTC. It translates to CASSYPTGRLAGSSYNEQYF.

This clonotype appeared many times. Here the CDR3 DNA reads TGCAGCGTCCTTGGACTAGCGGGAGGGCCGGGCACAGATACGCAGTATTTT. This codes for CSVLGLAGGPGTDTQYF. The V gene is TRBV29-1, the J gene TRBJ2-3, with 15 bases fitting TRBD2. J gave up 1 base and V 6 bases, and 8 bases lay outside the gene matches. CDR1 SQVTM and CDR2 ANQGSEA come from the germline V gene. This CDR3 is 17 amino acids long.

In this sample, this clonotype turned up a few times. This rearrangement joins TRBV5-1 to TRBJ2-7; D is unclear. The CDR3 runs 13 residues. The V end was cut by 0 bases, the J end by 3 bases, with 7 bases between. The germline V gene has CDR1 SGHRS and CDR2 YFSETQ. As DNA, the CDR3 is TGCGCCAGCAGCTTGGGGGCGGTCTACGAGCAGTACTTC. Translating gives CASSLGAVYEQYF.

As for this clonotype: A single base separates this from a much larger clone, so it may be a read error. The chain uses TRBV27 and TRBJ2-2, with TRBD1 as a possible D gene (6 bases). Germline-derived CDR1 and CDR2 are MNHEY and SMNVEV (reference sequence). There are 15 residues in the CDR3. V was pared by 6 bases and J by 7 bases, with 18 bases between. The CDR3 nucleotides are TGTGCCAGCAGCCCAGACAGGTTACTCATCGGGGAGCTGTTTTTT. It encodes CASSPDRLLIGELFF.

This clonotype was seen a handful of times. The gene calls are TRBV20-1 and TRBJ2-1, with 8 bases matching TRBD2. The germline CDR1 and CDR2 sequences are DFQATT and SNEGSKA (reference sequence). J was trimmed by 8 bases and V by 6 bases; bases with no gene match: 18. CDR3 length: 16 amino acids. This CDR3 is CSANLLSREALDEQFF. CDR3 DNA: TGCAGTGCCAACCTCCTTTCGCGGGAGGCGTTAGATGAGCAGTTCTTC.